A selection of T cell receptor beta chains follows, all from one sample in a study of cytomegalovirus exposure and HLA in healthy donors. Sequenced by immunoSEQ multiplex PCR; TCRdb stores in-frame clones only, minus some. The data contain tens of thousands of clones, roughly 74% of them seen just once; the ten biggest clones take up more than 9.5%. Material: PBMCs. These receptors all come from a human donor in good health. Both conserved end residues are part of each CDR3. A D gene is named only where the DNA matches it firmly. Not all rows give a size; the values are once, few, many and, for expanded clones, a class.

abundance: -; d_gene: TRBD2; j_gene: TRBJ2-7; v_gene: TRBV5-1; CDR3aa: CASSFRDRGLAGAYEQYF; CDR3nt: TGCGCCAGCAGCTTCCGGGACAGGGGACTAGCGGGAGCCTACGAGCAGTACTTC
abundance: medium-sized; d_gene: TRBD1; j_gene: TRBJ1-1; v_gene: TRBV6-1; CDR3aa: CASRVQGLGTEAFF; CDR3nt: TGTGCCAGCAGGGTACAGGGGCTGGGCACTGAAGCTTTCTTT
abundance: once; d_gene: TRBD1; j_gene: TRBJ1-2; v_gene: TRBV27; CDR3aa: CASSLSPWQGDGYTF; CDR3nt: TGTGCCAGCAGTTTATCGCCGTGGCAGGGGGATGGCTACACCTTC
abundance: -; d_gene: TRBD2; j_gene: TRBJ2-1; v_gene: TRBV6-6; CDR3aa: CASSYSGLAGYNEQFF; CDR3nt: TGTGCCAGCAGTTATTCGGGACTAGCGGGGTACAATGAGCAGTTCTTC
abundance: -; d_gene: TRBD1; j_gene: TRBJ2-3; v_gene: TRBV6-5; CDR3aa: CASSSPGQGTDTQYF; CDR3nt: TGTGCCAGCAGTTCCCCGGGACAGGGAACAGATACGCAGTATTTT
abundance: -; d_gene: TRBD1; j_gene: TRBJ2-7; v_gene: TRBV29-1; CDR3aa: CSVSPRTGGEYEQYF; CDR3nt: TGCAGCGTTTCCCCCCGGACAGGGGGGGAGTACGAGCAGTACTTC
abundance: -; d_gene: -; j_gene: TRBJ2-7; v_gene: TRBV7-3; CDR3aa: CASSRGDEGAEQYF; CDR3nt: TGTGCCAGCAGTCGCGGAGATGAGGGAGCCGAGCAGTACTTC
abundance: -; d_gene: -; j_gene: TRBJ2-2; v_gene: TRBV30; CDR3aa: CAWTPYSAYTGELFF; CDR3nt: TGTGCCTGGACCCCTTACTCCGCGTACACCGGGGAGCTGTTTTTT
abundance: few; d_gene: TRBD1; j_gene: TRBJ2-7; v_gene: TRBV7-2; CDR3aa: CASSLVRGQGADSYEQYF; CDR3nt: TGTGCCAGCAGCTTGGTTCGGGGACAGGGGGCAGACTCCTACGAGCAGTACTTC
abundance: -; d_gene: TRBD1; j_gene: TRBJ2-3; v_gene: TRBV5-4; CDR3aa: CASSLGDRAGTDTQYF; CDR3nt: TGTGCCAGCAGCTTGGGGGACAGGGCGGGCACAGATACGCAGTATTTT
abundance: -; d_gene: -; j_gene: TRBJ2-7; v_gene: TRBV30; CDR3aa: CAWSQDRNSYEQYF; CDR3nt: TGTGCCTGGAGTCAAGACAGAAACTCCTACGAGCAGTACTTC
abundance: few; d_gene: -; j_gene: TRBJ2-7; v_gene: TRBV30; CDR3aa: CAWSVGSYEQYF; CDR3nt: TGTGCCTGGAGTGTAGGGAGCTACGAGCAGTACTTC
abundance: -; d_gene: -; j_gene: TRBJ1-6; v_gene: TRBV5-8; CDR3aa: CASSSPRSYNSPLHF; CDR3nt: TGTGCCAGCAGCTCCCCCCGGTCCTATAATTCACCCCTCCACTTT
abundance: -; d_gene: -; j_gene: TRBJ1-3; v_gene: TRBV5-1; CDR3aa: CASSLEGVSGNTIYF; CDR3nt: TGCGCCAGCAGCTTGGAAGGGGTCTCTGGAAACACCATATATTTT
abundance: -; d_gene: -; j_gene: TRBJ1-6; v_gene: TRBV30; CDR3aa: CAWSVGSGGSPLHF; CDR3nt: TGTGCCTGGAGTGTTGGGAGCGGTGGTTCACCCCTCCACTTT
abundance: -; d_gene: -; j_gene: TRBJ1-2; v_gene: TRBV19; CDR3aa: CASSPRQASHYGYTF; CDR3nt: TGTGCCAGTAGTCCCCGACAGGCTTCACACTATGGCTACACCTTC
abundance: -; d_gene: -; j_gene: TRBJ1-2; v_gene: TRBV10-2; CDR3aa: CASSLAGADYGYTF; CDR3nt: TGCGCCAGCAGCCTTGCAGGGGCCGACTATGGCTACACCTTC
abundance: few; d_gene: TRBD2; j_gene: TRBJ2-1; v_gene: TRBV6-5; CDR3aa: CASSYEKRDSYNEQFF; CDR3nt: TGTGCCAGCAGTTACGAAAAGCGGGACTCCTACAATGAGCAGTTCTTC
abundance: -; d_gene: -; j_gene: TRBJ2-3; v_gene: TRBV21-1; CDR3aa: CASNGASSTDTQYF; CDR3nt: TGTGCCAGCAACGGAGCCTCCTCCACAGATACGCAGTATTTT
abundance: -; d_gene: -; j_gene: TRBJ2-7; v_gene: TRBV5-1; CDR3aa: CASSIRNYEQYF; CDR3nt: TGCGCCAGCAGCATCCGTAACTACGAGCAGTACTTC
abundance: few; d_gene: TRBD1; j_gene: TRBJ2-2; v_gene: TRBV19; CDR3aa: CASSRGTGRPGNTGELFF; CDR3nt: TGTGCCAGTAGTCGAGGGACAGGGCGACCTGGGAACACCGGGGAGCTGTTTTTT
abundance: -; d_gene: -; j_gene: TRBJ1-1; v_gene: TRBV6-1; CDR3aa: CASTPDRRREAFF; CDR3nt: TGTGCCAGCACTCCCGATCGCCGTCGGGAAGCTTTCTTT
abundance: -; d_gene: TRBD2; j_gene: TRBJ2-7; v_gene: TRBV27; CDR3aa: CASNPSGSSYEQYF; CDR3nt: TGTGCCAGCAATCCTAGCGGGAGCTCCTACGAGCAGTACTTC
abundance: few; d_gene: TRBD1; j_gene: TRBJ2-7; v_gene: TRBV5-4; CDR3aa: CASSFPDRSYEQYF; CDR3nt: TGTGCCAGCAGCTTCCCGGACAGGTCCTACGAGCAGTACTTC
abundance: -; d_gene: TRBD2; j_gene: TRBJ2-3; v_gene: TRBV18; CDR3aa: CASSPGLAGTTDTQYF; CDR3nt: TGTGCCAGCTCACCGGGACTAGCGGGGACCACAGATACGCAGTATTTT
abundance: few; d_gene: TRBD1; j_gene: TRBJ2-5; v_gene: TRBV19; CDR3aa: CASSTRDRGLGYETQYF; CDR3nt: TGTGCCAGTAGTACCCGGGACAGGGGGCTGGGTTATGAGACCCAGTACTTC
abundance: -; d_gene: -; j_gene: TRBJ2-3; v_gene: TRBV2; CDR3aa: CASSEGQFTDTQYF; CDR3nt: TGTGCCAGCAGTGAAGGGCAGTTCACAGATACGCAGTATTTT
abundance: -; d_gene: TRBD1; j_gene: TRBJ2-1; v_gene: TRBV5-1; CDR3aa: CASTTDRGQEQFF; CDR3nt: TGCGCCAGCACCACGGACAGGGGGCAAGAGCAGTTCTTC
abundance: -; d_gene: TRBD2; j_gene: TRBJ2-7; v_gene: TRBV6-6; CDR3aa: CASTTAGPIYEQYF; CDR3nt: TGTGCCAGCACTACAGCGGGGCCCATCTACGAGCAGTACTTC
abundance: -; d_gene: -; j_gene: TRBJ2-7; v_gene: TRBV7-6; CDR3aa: CASTPGTGTYEQYF; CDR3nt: TGTGCCAGCACCCCCGGCACAGGGACGTACGAGCAGTACTTC
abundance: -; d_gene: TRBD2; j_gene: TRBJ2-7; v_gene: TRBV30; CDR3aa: CAWSIGLVRYEQYF; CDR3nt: TGTGCCTGGAGTATAGGACTAGTGCGCTACGAGCAGTACTTC
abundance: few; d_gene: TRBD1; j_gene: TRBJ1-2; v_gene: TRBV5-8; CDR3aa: CASSSAPGQGRVGYTF; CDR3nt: TGTGCCAGCAGCTCAGCTCCGGGACAGGGCCGAGTTGGCTACACCTTC
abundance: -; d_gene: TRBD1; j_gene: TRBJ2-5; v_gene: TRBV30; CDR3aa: CAWSRDRDQETQYF; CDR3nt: TGTGCCTGGAGTCGGGACAGAGACCAAGAGACCCAGTACTTC
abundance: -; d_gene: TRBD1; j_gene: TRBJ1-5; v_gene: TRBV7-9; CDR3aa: CSSSLTGWQGDQPQHF; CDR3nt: TGTTCCAGCAGCCTAACAGGGTGGCAGGGGGATCAGCCCCAGCATTTT
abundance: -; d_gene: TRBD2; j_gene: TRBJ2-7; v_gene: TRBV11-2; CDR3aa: CASSPSGGNSYEQYF; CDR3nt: TGTGCCAGCAGCCCTAGCGGGGGGAACTCCTACGAGCAGTACTTC
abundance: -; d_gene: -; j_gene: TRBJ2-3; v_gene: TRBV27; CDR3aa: CASSLKQGTDTQYF; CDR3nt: TGTGCCAGCAGTTTGAAACAGGGCACAGATACGCAGTATTTT
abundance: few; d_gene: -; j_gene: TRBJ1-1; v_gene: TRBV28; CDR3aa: CASSLSVNTEAFF; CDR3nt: TGTGCCAGCAGTTTATCAGTGAACACTGAAGCTTTCTTT
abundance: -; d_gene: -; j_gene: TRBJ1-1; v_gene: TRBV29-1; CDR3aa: CSARALRETEAFF; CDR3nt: TGCAGCGCCCGGGCCCTCCGGGAAACTGAAGCTTTCTTT
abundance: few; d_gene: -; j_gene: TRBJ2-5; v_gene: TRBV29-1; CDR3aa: CSYSQGDSRETQYF; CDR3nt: TGCAGCTATAGCCAAGGAGATAGCCGCGAGACCCAGTACTTC
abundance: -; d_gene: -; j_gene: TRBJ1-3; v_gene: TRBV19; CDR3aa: CASSIRGSSGNTIYF; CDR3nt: TGTGCCAGTAGTATTCGCGGTAGCTCTGGAAACACCATATATTTT
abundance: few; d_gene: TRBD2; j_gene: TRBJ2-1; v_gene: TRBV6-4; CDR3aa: CASSALAGGSGVEQFF; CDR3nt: TGTGCCAGCAGTGCCCTAGCGGGAGGCTCAGGCGTTGAGCAGTTCTTC
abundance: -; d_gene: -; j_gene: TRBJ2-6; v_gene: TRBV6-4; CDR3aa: CASSPLSGANVLTF; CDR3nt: TGTGCCAGCAGTCCCCTCTCTGGGGCCAACGTCCTGACTTTC
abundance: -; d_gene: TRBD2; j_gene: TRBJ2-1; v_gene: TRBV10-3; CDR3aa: CAISAQTSGVYNEQFF; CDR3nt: TGTGCCATCAGTGCTCAGACTAGCGGGGTGTACAATGAGCAGTTCTTC
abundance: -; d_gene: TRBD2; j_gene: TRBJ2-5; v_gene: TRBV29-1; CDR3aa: CSVGLAGGGETQYF; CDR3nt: TGCAGCGTGGGACTAGCGGGAGGGGGGGAGACCCAGTACTTC
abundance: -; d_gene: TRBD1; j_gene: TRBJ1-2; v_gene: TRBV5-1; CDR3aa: CASSLRQGARYGYTF; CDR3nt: TGCGCCAGCAGCTTGAGGCAGGGGGCGCGATATGGCTACACCTTC
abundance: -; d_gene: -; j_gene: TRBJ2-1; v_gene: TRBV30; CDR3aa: CAWIHLGLNEQFF; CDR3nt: TGTGCCTGGATTCACCTGGGACTCAATGAGCAGTTCTTC
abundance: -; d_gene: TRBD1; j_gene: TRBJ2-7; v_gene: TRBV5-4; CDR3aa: CASSTDRTNEQYF; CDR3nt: TGTGCCAGCAGCACGGACAGGACCAACGAGCAGTACTTC
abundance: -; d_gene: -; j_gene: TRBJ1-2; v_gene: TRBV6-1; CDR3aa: CASSEGQVRGYTF; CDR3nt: TGTGCCAGCAGTGAAGGGCAGGTGCGCGGCTACACCTTC
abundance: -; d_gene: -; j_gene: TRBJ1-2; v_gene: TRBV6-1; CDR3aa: CASSDRPGINYGYTF; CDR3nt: TGTGCCAGCAGTGACCGACCCGGGATTAACTATGGCTACACCTTC
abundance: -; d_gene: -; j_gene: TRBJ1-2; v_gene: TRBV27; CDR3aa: CASSLSGLYGYTF; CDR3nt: TGTGCCAGCAGTTTATCAGGACTCTATGGCTACACCTTC
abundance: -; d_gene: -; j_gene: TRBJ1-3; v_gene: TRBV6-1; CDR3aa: CATGRKAGGNTIYF; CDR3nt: TGTGCCACCGGGAGGAAGGCAGGGGGAAACACCATATATTTT
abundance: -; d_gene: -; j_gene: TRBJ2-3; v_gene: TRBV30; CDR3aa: CAWMDRGATDTQYF; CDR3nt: TGTGCCTGGATGGACCGGGGGGCCACAGATACGCAGTATTTT
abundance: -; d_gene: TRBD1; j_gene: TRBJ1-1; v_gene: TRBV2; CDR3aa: CASRGQSLNTEAFF; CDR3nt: TGTGCCAGCAGGGGACAGTCCTTGAACACTGAAGCTTTCTTT
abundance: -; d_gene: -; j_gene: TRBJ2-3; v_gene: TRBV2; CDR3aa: CASSGWTGTDTQYF; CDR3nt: TGTGCCAGCAGTGGTTGGACAGGCACAGATACGCAGTATTTT